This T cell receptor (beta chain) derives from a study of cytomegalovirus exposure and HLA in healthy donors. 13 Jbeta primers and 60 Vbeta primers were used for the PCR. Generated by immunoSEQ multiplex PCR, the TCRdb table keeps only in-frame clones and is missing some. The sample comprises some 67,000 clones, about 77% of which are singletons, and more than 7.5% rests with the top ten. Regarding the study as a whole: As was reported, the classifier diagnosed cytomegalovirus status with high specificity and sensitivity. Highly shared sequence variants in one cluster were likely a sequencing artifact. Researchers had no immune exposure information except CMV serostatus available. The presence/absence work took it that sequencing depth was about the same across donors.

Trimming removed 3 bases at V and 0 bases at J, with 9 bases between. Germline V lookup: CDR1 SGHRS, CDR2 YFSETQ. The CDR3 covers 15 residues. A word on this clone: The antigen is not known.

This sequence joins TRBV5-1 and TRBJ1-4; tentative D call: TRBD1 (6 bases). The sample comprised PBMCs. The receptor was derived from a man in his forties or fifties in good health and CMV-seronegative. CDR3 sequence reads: CASSSGDTTNEKLFF. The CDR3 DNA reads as TGCGCCAGCAGCTCAGGGGATACAACTAATGAAAAACTGTTTTTT.